This TCR beta chain is drawn from a study of response to subunit inactivated influenza vaccine. Findings and limits, study-wide: With each seasonal influenza vaccination, the authors suggested, few new T cells are recruited.

Each CDR3 protein is one row after TCRdb ran MiXCR on the RT-PCR reads. Of just over 300,000 distinct CDR3 sequences in the sample, 21% were seen once. This clonotype was picked up a small number of times. Its antigen is currently unknown. Looked up from germline, CDR1 is DFQATT and CDR2 is SNEGSKA (reference sequence). Between the trimmed V and J ends, which lost 3 bases and 4 bases, there was a span of 18 bases. The CDR3 sequence is 15 residues long. The TCR was taken from a man between 50 and 69 years old who received an inactivated influenza vaccine. This material consisted of PBMCs from blood, taken about 20 months after vaccination. The chain has TRBV20-1 and TRBJ1-2; D remains ambiguous. This CDR3 reads CSARALTRMFYGYTF. CDR3 in DNA: TGCAGTGCTAGGGCCCTGACCAGGATGTTCTATGGCTACACCTTC.